These T cell receptor beta chains were read from a single sample in a study of blood T cell repertoires in COVID-19. Data came from immunoSEQ multiplex PCR; TCRdb stores just in-frame clones and leaves some out. The sample contains 150,000 to 200,000 clones, approximately 83% of which appear only once. Sequenced material: peripheral blood. The source is a man aged 65 to 79 with active or convalescent COVID-19. Each CDR3 is given with its conserved first and last residue. The D gene is left open where the match is weak. Rows give clone size only sometimes, using once, few, many, or a class for an expanded clone.

size	V	D	J	CDR3	DNA
-	TRBV7-2	TRBD1	TRBJ1-4	CASSTGGGAEKLFF	TGTGCCAGCAGCACAGGAGGGGGCGCGGAAAAACTGTTTTTT
-	TRBV6-6	-	TRBJ1-5	CASRMGGLYSNQPQHF	TGTGCCAGCAGGATGGGCGGGCTGTATAGCAATCAGCCCCAGCATTTT
once	TRBV6-5	TRBD1	TRBJ1-5	CASSFSNRGNQPQHF	TGTGCCAGCAGTTTCTCTAACAGGGGGAATCAGCCCCAGCATTTT
-	TRBV5-1	-	TRBJ2-3	CASSLEGFTDTQYF	TGCGCCAGCAGCTTGGAGGGGTTCACAGATACGCAGTATTTT
-	TRBV3-1/TRBV3-2	-	TRBJ1-3	CASSQWGGVGNTIYF	TGTGCCAGCAGCCAATGGGGAGGGGTAGGAAACACCATATATTTT
-	TRBV18	TRBD2	TRBJ2-5	CASSPRLAEETQYF	TGTGCCAGCTCACCCCGACTAGCGGAAGAGACCCAGTACTTC
-	TRBV19	TRBD1	TRBJ1-2	CASSIQGDYGYTF	TGTGCCAGTAGTATACAGGGGGACTATGGCTACACCTTC
-	TRBV10-3	TRBD2	TRBJ2-1	CAIRGEGLAGRNEQFF	TGTGCCATCAGGGGTGAGGGACTAGCGGGAAGGAATGAGCAGTTCTTC
-	TRBV3-1/TRBV3-2	-	TRBJ1-5	CASSQTGISNQPQHF	TGTGCCAGCAGCCAAACAGGGATTAGCAATCAGCCCCAGCATTTT
-	TRBV30	TRBD2	TRBJ2-3	CAWTPGLAGGVTDTQYF	TGTGCCTGGACCCCGGGACTAGCGGGGGGGGTCACAGATACGCAGTATTTT
-	TRBV6-5	-	TRBJ1-4	CASSYTGRSNEKLFF	TGTGCCAGCAGTTACACAGGCCGGTCTAATGAAAAACTGTTTTTT
-	TRBV28	-	TRBJ2-7	CASTGPRDLVGEQYF	TGTGCCAGCACCGGCCCGCGGGATCTAGTAGGCGAGCAGTACTTC
-	TRBV7-2	TRBD1	TRBJ1-5	CASSPIVLDRLSNQPQHF	TGTGCCAGCAGCCCAATCGTCCTGGACAGGCTTAGCAATCAGCCCCAGCATTTT
-	TRBV5-5	-	TRBJ1-2	CASPREGPGGGYTF	TGTGCCAGCCCCCGGGAGGGTCCCGGTGGAGGCTACACCTTC
-	TRBV2	-	TRBJ1-1	CASSVFGEETEAFF	TGTGCCAGCAGTGTATTCGGAGAGGAGACTGAAGCTTTCTTT
-	TRBV18	TRBD1	TRBJ2-1	CASSLRTGWNEQFF	TGTGCCAGCTCACTACGGACAGGGTGGAATGAGCAGTTCTTC
-	TRBV6-5	-	TRBJ1-4	CASSPGGKLFF	TGTGCCAGCAGTCCCGGGGGGAAACTGTTTTTT
-	TRBV7-9	-	TRBJ1-2	CAGEGGPDYGYTF	TGTGCCGGGGAGGGGGGGCCCGACTATGGCTACACCTTC
medium-sized	TRBV24-1	-	TRBJ1-2	CATSVQGYNYGYTF	TGTGCCACCAGTGTACAGGGATATAACTATGGCTACACCTTC
once	TRBV16	TRBD1	TRBJ2-1	CASSDRVPDEQFF	TGTGCCAGCAGCGACAGGGTGCCCGATGAGCAGTTCTTC
-	TRBV18	TRBD2	TRBJ2-1	CASSPRLAGGHSYNEQFF	TGTGCCAGCTCACCACGTCTAGCGGGGGGACATTCCTACAATGAGCAGTTCTTC
-	TRBV7-9	-	TRBJ2-5	CASSLMEETQYF	TGTGCCAGCAGTCTGATGGAGGAGACCCAGTACTTC